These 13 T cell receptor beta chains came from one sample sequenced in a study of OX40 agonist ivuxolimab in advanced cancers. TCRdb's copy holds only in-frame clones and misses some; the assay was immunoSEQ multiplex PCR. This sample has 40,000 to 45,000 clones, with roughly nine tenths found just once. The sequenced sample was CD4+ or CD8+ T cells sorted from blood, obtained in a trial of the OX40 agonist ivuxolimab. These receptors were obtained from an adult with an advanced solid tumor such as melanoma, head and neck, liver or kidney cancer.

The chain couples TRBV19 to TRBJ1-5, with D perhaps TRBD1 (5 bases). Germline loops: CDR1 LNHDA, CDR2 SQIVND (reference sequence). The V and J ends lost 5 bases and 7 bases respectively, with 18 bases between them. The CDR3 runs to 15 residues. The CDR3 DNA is TGTGCCAGTAGTTTTTCCGGGACGGAGAACCAGCCCCAGCATTTT. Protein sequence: CASSFSGTENQPQHF.

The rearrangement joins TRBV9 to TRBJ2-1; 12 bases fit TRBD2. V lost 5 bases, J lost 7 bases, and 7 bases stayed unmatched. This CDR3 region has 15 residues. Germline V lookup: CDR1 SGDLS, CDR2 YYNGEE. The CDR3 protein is CASSSLAGGPNEQFF. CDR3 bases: TGTGCCAGCAGTTCTCTAGCGGGAGGGCCGAATGAGCAGTTCTTC.

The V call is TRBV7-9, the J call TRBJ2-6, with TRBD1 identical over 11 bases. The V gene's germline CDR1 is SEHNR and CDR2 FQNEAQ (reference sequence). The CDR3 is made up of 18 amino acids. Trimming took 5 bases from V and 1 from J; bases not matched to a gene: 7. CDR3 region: CASSPGQGARSGANVLTF. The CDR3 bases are TGTGCCAGCAGCCCAGGACAGGGGGCTCGATCTGGGGCCAACGTCCTGACTTTC.

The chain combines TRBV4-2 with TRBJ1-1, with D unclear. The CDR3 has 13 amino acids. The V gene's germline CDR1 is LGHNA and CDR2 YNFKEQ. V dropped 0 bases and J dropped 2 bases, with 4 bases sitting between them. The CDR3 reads CASSQDRNTEAFF. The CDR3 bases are TGTGCCAGCAGCCAAGACAGAAACACTGAAGCTTTCTTT.

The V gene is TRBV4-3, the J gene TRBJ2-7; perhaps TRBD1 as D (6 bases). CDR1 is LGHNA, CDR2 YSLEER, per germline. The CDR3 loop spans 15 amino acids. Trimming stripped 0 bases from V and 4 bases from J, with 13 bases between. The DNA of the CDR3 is TGCGCCAGCAGCCAAGAAGACGGGACACTTTACGAGCAGTACTTC. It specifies CASSQEDGTLYEQYF.

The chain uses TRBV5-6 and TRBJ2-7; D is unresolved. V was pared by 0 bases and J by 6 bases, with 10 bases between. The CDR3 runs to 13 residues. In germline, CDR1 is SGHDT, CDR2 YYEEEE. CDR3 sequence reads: CASSLGVTGEQYF. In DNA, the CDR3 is TGTGCCAGCAGCTTGGGGGTCACTGGCGAGCAGTACTTC.

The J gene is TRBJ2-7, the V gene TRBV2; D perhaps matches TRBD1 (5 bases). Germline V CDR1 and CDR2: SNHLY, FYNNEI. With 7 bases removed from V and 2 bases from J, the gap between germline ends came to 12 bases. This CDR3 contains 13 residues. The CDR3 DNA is TGTGCCAGCACCTTGCTAGGGGCCTACGAGCAGTACTTC. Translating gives CASTLLGAYEQYF.

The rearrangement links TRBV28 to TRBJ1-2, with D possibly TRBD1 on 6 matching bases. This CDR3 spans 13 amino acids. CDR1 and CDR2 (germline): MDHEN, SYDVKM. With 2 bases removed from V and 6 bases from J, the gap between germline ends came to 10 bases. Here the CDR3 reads CASSLRGADGYTF. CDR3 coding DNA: TGTGCCAGCAGTTTACGGGGGGCTGATGGCTACACCTTC.

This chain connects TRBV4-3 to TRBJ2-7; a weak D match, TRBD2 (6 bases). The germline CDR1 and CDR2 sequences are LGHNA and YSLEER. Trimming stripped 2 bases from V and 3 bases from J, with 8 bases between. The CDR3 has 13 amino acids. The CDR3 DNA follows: TGCGCCAGCAGCCAAAGACTAGGCTACGAGCAGTACTTC. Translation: CASSQRLGYEQYF.

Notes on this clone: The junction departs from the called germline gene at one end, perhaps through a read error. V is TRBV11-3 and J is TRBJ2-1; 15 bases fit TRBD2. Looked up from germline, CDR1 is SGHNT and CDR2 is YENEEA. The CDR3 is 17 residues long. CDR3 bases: TGTGCCAGCAGCCCCCGGACTAGCGGGAGGGACTACACTGAGCAGTTCTTC. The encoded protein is CASSPRTSGRDYTEQFF.

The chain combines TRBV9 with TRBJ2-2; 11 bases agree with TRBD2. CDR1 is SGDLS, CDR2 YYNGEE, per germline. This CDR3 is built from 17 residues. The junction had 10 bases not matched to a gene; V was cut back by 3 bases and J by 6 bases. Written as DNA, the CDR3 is TGTGCCAGCAGCGACAATATAGCGGGAGGGCCGGCCGGGGAGCTGTTTTTT. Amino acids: CASSDNIAGGPAGELFF. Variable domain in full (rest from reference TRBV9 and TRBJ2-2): DSGVTQTPKHLITATGQRVTLRCSPRSGDLSVYWYQQSLDQGLQFLIQYYNGEERAKGNILERFSAQQFPDLHSELNLSSLELGDSALYFCASSDNIAGGPAGELFFGEGSRLTVL.

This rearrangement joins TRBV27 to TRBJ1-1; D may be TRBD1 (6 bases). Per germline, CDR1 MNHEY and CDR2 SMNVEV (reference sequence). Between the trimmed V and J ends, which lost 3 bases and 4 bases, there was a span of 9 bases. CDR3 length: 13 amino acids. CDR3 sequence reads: CASSLAGATEAFF. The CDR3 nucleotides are TGTGCCAGCAGTTTGGCAGGGGCCACTGAAGCTTTCTTT.

As DNA, the CDR3 is TGTGCCAGTAGCGCTCCCGGGGAGCTGTTTTTT. Its protein product is CASSAPGELFF. The chain couples TRBV19 to TRBJ2-2; D not resolved. Trimming removed 6 bases from V and 6 bases from J, with 5 bases in between. The CDR3 runs to 11 residues. The germline V gene has CDR1 LNHDA and CDR2 SQIVND (reference sequence).